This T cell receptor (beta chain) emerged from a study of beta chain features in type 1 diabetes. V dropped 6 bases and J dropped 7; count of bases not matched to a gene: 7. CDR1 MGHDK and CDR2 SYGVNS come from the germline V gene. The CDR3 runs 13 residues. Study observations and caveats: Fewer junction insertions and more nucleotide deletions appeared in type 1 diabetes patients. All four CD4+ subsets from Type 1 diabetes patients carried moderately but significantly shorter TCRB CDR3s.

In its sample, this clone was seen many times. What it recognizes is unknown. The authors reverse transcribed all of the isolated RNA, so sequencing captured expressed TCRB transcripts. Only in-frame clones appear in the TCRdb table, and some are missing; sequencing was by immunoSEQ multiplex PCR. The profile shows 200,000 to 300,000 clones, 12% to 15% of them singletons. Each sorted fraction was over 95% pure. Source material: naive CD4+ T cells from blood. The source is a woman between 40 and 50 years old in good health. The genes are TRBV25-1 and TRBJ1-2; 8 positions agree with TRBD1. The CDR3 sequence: CASREDRARGYTF. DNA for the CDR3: TGTGCCAGCAGGGAGGACAGGGCACGTGGCTACACCTTC.